This T cell receptor beta chain was profiled in a study of CD4+ T cells in melanoma. Sequencing was performed with immunoSEQ multiplex PCR; in TCRdb, only in-frame clones are kept and a portion is missing. The repertoire includes 52,000 or so clones, 55% to 75% of them detected once, and about 5% sits in the top ten. Deletions cut 1 base from V and 5 bases from J, with 11 bases between. CDR3 length equals 14 residues. Germline V gene sequence: CDR1 KGHSH, CDR2 LQKENI. This clone was seen just once. Sequences were obtained from tumor tissue. The V call is TRBV18, the J call TRBJ2-5; no definite D call. The source is a human donor with melanoma. The CDR3 DNA sequence: TGTGCCAGCTCACCACGCTCGAAGGAGGAGACCCAGTACTTC. It encodes CASSPRSKEETQYF.